This T cell receptor beta chain was identified in a study of Graves' ophthalmopathy and Graves' hyperthyroidism. This clonotype turned up a few times. The PBMCs originated from around 11 ml of fresh peripheral blood. The CDR3 length is 16 residues. V was cut by 2 bases and J by 0 bases, with 11 bases left in between. Germline V gene data show CDR1 as KGHDR and CDR2 as SFDVKD. Amplifying from RNA transcripts, the study obtained TCR beta CDR3 regions. The first round was an RT-PCR with HTBI primers, and the second round was a multiplex PCR. TCRdb re-analysed the multiplex PCR reads in MiXCR, keeping a single row per CDR3 protein. Altogether roughly 410,000 distinct CDR3 sequences are present, about 16% being singletons, with the ten largest covering 7%.

This sequence was found in a woman younger than 30 with stable Graves' hyperthyroidism. The source material was peripheral blood. The chain joins TRBV24-1 to TRBJ2-3; D possibly corresponds to TRBD2 (7 bases). The CDR3 sequence is CATSDWGRGSTDTQYF. The CDR3 DNA reads TGTGCCACCAGTGATTGGGGGAGGGGGAGCACAGATACGCAGTATTTT.